This T cell receptor beta chain was sequenced during a study of blood T cell repertoires in COVID-19. Study as a whole: Some COVID-19 samples were acute and others convalescent; all came from the United States, Italy and Spain. Sample material is recorded as cDNA or gDNA derived from T cells, B-cell-depleted T cells, or PBMCs.

Authors' analysis steps: Estimation of nucleated cell counts was performed using reference gene primer amplification. TCRdb keeps only in-frame clones here, not all; method: immunoSEQ multiplex PCR. D and trimming come from the DNA, and the V and J calls and clone size come from that table. The sample lists tens of thousands of clones, 85% to 90% occurring once. With 4 bases removed from V and 5 bases from J, the gap between germline ends came to 19 bases. The CDR3 totals 15 residues. Looked up from germline, CDR1 is SGHNT and CDR2 is YYREEE (reference sequence). This sequence was found in a human donor in a cohort sampled during active COVID-19. The chain couples TRBV5-4 to TRBJ2-7; a weak D match, TRBD2 (7 bases). The sample taken for sequencing was peripheral blood. The CDR3 protein is CASSPRGAPRNEQYF. DNA of the CDR3: TGTGCCAGCAGCCCCCGGGGGGCGCCCCGGAACGAGCAGTACTTC.